The clone carrying this T cell receptor (beta chain) is labeled medium-sized. Lactation, pregnancy, other autoimmune disease or uncontrolled infection led to exclusion of patients. Together with thyroid ultrasound, orbital computed tomography, serum thyroxine and TRAb, clinical symptoms were used for diagnoses. Around 10 ml of fresh peripheral blood supplied the PBMCs. Trimming removed 3 bases at V and 5 bases at J, with 10 bases between. Germline-derived CDR1 and CDR2 are SGHDN and FVKESK. The CDR3 has 13 amino acids. The CDR3 regions of TCR beta were amplified from RNA transcripts. The HTBI primer set was used in a first-round RT-PCR of the TCR CDR3. Each CDR3 protein gets one entry after TCRdb re-called the multiplex PCR reads with MiXCR. The sample holds 94,000 or so distinct CDR3 sequences, approximately 56% seen once. The record originates from a study of T cells in Graves' hyperthyroidism and ophthalmopathy.

This chain joins TRBV14 and TRBJ1-2, with unresolved D. The specimen was blood. The TCR was taken from a woman aged 40 to 50 with Graves' hyperthyroidism. The chain's CDR3 is CASSHKIGYGYTF. The CDR3 coding sequence is TGTGCCAGCAGCCACAAGATCGGATATGGCTACACCTTC.